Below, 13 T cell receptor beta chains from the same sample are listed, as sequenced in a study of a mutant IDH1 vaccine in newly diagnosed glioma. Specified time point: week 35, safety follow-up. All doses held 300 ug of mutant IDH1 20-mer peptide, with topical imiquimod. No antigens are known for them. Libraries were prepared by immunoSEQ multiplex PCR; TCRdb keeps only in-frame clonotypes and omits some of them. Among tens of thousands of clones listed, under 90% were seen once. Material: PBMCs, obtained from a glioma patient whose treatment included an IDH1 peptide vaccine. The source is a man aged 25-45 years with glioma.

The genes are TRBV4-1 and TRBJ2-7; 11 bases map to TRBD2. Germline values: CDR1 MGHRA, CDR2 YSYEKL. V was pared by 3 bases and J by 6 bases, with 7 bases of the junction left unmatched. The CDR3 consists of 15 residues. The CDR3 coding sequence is TGCGCCAGCAGCCACCCGACTAGCGGGGAGGTCGAGCAGTACTTC. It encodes CASSHPTSGEVEQYF.

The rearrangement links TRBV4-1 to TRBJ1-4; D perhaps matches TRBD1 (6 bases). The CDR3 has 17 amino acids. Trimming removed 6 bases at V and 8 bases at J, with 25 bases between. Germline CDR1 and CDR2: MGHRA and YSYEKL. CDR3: CASRQTAGGAGSEKLFF. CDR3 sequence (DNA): TGCGCCAGCAGACAGACGGCGGGGGGGGCAGGGTCGGAAAAACTGTTTTTT.

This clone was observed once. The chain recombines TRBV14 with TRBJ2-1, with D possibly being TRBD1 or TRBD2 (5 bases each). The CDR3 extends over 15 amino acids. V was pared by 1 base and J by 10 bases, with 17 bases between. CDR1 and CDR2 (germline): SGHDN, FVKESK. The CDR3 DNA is TGTGCCAGCAGCCAAGGAGGGGTGGGTCTCGAAGAGCAGTTCTTC. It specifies CASSQGGVGLEEQFF.

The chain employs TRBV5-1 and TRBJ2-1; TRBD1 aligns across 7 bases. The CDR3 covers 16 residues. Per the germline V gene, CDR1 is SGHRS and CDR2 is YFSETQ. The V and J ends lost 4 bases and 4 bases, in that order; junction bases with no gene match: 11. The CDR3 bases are TGCGCCAGCAGCATTACTACAGGGGCTCAATACAATGAGCAGTTCTTC. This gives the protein CASSITTGAQYNEQFF. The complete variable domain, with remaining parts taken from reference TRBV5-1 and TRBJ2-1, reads KAGVTQTPRYLIKTRGQQVTLSCSPISGHRSVSWYQQTPGQGLQFLFEYFSETQRNKGNFPGRFSGRQFSNSRSEMNVSTLELGDSALYLCASSITTGAQYNEQFFGPGTRLTVL.

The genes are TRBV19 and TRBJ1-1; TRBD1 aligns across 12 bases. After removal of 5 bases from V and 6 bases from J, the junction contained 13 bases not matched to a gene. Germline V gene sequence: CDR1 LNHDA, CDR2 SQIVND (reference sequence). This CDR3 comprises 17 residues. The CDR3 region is CASSAPGTGGLEAEAFF. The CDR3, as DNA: TGTGCCAGTAGTGCCCCCGGGACAGGGGGCCTTGAGGCTGAAGCTTTCTTT.

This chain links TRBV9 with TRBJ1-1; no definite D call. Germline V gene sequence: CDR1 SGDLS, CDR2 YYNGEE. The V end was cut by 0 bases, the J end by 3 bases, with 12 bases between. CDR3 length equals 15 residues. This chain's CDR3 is CASSVDPAGDTEAFF. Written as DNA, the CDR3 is TGTGCCAGCAGCGTAGACCCCGCCGGGGACACTGAAGCTTTCTTT.

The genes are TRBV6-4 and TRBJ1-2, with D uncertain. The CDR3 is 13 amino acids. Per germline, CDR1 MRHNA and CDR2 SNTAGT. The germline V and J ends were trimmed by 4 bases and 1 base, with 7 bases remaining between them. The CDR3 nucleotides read TGTGCCAGCAGTGCAGTATTTAACTATGGCTACACCTTC. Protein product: CASSAVFNYGYTF.

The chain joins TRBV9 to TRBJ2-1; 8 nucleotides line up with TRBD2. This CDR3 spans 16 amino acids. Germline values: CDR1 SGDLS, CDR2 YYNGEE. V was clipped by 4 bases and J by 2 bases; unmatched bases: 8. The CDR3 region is CASSPAGGGTYNEQFF. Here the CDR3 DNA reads TGTGCCAGCAGCCCCGCGGGCGGGGGGACCTACAATGAGCAGTTCTTC.

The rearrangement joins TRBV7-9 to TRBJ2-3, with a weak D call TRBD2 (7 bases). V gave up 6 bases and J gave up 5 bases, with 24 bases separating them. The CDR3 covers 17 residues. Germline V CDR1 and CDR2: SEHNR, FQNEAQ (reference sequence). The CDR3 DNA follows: TGTGCCAGCAGGGGAATGGGGGGGCGACCCCGGGGAGATACGCAGTATTTT. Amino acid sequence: CASRGMGGRPRGDTQYF.

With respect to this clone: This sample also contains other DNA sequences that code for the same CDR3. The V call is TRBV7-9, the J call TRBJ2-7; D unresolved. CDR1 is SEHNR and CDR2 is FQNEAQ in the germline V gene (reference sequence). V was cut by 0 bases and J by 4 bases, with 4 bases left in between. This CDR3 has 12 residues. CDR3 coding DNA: TGTGCCAGCAGCTTAGCAGATTACGAGCAGTACTTC. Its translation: CASSLADYEQYF.

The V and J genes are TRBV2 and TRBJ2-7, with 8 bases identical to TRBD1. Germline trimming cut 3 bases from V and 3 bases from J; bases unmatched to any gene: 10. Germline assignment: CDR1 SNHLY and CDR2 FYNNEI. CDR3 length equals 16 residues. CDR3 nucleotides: TGTGCCAGCAGTGAGGGGTTCGGACAGGGACACTACGAGCAGTACTTC. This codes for CASSEGFGQGHYEQYF.

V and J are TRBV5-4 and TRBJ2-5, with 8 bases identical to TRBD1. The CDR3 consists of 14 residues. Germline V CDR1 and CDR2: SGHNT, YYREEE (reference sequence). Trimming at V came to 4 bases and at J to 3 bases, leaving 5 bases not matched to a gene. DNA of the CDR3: TGTGCCAGCAGCCTCAAGGACAGGGAAGAGACCCAGTACTTC. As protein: CASSLKDREETQYF. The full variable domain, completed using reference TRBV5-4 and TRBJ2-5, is ETGVTQSPTHLIKTRGQQVTLRCSSQSGHNTVSWYQQALGQGPQFIFQYYREEENGRGNFPPRFSGLQFPNYSSELNVNALELDDSALYLCASSLKDREETQYFGPGTRLLVL.

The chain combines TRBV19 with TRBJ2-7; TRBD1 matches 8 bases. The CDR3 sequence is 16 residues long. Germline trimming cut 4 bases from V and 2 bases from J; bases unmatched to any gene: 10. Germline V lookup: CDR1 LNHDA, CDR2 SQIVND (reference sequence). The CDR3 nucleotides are TGTGCCAGTAGTACTTACAGGACAGGGCAGGCCTACGAGCAGTACTTC. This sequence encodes CASSTYRTGQAYEQYF.